This T cell receptor beta chain was identified in a study of blood T cell repertoires in COVID-19. Study overall: Whether acute or convalescent, the COVID-19 samples came from the United States, Italy and Spain. Nucleic acid was either cDNA or gDNA, and it came from T cells, B-cell-depleted T cells, or PBMCs.

Regarding this clone: The junction shows a germline mismatch at one end, possibly a read error.

Original analysis: Reference gene primer amplification yielded estimated nucleated cell counts. The data were produced by immunoSEQ multiplex PCR, yet TCRdb's version contains in-frame clones alone and is incomplete. The V and J calls and clone size are taken from that table; D and trimming were inferred from the DNA. Seen here are 55,000 to 85,000 clones, over 70% observed once, and the top ten hold approximately 20%. The TCR sequence derives from a man in his sixties with acute or convalescent COVID-19. The sample comprised peripheral blood.

This chain's CDR3 is CASSPGGHFQFSF. Written as DNA, the CDR3 is TGTGCCAGCAGCCCCGGCGGTCACTTCCAATTTAGCTTC. The chain employs TRBV5-6 and TRBJ2-4; D is unresolved. The CDR3 length is 13 residues. Germline-derived CDR1 and CDR2 are SGHDT and YYEEEE.